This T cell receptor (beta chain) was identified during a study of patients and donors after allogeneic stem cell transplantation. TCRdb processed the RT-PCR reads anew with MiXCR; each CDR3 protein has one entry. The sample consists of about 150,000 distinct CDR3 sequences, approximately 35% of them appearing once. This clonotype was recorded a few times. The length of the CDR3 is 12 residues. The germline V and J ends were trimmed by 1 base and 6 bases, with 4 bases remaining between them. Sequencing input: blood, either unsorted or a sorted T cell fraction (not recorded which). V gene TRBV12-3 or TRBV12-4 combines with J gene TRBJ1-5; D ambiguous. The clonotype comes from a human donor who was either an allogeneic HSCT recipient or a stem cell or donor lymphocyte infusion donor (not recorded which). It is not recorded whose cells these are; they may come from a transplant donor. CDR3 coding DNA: TGTGCCAGCAGTTTAGAGACTCAGCCCCAGCATTTT. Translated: CASSLETQPQHF.